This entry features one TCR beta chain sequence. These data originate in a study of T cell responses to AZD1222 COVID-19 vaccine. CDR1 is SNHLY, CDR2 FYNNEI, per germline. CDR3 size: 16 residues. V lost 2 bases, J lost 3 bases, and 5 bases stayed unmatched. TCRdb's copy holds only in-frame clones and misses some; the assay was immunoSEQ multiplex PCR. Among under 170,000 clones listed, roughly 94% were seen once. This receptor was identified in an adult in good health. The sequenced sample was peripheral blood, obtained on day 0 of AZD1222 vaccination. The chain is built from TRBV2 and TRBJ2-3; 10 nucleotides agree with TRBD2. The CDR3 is CASSERSSGSTDTQYF. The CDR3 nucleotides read TGTGCCAGCAGTGAACGGTCTAGCGGGAGTACAGATACGCAGTATTTT.